This T cell receptor (beta chain) was captured by sequencing in a study of T-cell reconstitution after alpha-beta-depleted transplantation in children. The library targeted TCRbeta and was prepared with unique molecular identifiers. Using its own MiXCR run on the PCR reads, TCRdb lists one record per CDR3 protein. The data hold around 190,000 distinct CDR3 sequences, with about 6.6% observed a single time. Study-wide points: Once a year had passed after transplant, T-cell counts and diversity came mostly from newly produced T cells. Some patients' high day-60 TCRbeta diversity was traced to surviving recipient T cells and thymic progenitors. Alpha-beta T cells about two months after transplant reportedly derived from several hundred expanded graft clones.

Trimming shortened V by 4 bases and J by 5 bases, and 6 bases separated the two germline ends. The CDR3 is made up of 11 amino acids. Germline V gene data show CDR1 as SGDLS and CDR2 as YYNGEE. This clonotype has ten or more counts. The antigen remains unidentified. The sequence was collected from a boy aged 2 to 10 with acute lymphoblastic leukemia, due to receive a stem cell transplant. Sequencing was performed on PBMCs, taken before TCRalphabeta/CD19-depleted stem cell transplant. V usage is TRBV9 and J usage is TRBJ1-1; no clear D gene. The CDR3 nucleotides read TGTGCCAGCAGCCGTGAGACTGAAGCTTTCTTT. Protein product: CASSRETEAFF.